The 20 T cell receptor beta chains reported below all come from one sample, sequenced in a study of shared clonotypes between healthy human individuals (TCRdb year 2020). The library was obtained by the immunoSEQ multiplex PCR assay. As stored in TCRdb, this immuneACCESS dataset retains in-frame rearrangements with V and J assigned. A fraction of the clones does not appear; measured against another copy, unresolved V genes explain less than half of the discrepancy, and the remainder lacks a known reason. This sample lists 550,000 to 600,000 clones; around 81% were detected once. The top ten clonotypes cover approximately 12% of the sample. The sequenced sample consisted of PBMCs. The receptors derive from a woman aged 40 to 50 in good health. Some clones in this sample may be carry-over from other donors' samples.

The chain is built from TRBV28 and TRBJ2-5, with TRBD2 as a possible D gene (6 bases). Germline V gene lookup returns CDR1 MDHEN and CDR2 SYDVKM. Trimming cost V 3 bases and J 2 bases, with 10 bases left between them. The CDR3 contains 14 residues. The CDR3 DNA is TGTGCCAGCAGTTTTTATAGCGGACAAGAGACCCAGTACTTC. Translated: CASSFYSGQETQYF.

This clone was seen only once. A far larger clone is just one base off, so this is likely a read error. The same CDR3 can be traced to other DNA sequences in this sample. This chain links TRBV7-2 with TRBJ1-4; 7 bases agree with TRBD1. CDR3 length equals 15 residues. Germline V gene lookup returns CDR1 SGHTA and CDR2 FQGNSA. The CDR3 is CASRLRSGGNEKLFF. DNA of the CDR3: TGTGCCAGCAGGTTACGTTCAGGGGGGAATGAAAAGCTGTTTTTT.

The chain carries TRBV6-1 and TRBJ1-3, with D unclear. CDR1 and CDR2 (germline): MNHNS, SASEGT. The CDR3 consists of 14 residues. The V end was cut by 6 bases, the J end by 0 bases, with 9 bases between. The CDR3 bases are TGTGCCAGCAGCCGGGAGCCCTCTGGAAACACCATATATTTT. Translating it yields CASSREPSGNTIYF.

CDR3 nucleotide sequence: TGTGCCAGCACTAGCGGCTCCTCTTCCTACGAGCAGTACTTC. It specifies CASTSGSSSYEQYF. V and J are TRBV6-1 and TRBJ2-7; 7 bases align to TRBD2. The germline V gene has CDR1 MNHNS and CDR2 SASEGT. V was pared by 7 bases and J by 1 base, with 7 bases of the junction left unmatched. The CDR3 has 14 residues.

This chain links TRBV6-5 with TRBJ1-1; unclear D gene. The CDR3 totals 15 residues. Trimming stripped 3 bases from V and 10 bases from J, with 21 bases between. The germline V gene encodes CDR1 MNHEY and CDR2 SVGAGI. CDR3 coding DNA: TGTGCCAGCAGTTATCCTGGCCAAGGGCGAGAGGGAGCTTTCTTT. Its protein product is CASSYPGQGREGAFF.

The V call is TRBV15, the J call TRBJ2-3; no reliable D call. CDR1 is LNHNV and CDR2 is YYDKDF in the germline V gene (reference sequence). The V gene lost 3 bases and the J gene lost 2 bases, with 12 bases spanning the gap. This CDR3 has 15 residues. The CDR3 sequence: CATSSLFGVTDTQYF. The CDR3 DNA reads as TGTGCCACCAGCAGTCTCTTTGGAGTCACAGATACGCAGTATTTT.

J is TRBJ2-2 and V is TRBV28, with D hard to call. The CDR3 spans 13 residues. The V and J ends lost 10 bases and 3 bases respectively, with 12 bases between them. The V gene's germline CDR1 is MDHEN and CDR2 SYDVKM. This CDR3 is CATLRRDTGELFF. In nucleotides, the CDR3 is TGTGCCACCCTACGCCGGGACACCGGGGAGCTGTTTTTT.

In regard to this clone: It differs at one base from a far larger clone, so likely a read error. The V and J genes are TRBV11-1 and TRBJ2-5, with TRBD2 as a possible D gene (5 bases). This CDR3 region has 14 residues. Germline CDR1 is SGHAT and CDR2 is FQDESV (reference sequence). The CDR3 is CAGSRLANQETQYF. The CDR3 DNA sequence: TGTGCCGGCAGCCGTCTAGCTAACCAAGAGACCCAGTACTTC.

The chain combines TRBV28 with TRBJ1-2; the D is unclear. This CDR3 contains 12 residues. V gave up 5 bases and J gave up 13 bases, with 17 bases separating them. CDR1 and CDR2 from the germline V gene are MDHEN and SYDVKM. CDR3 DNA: TGTGCCAGCAGTCCGTTGGTAACCACGACCACCTTC. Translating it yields CASSPLVTTTTF.

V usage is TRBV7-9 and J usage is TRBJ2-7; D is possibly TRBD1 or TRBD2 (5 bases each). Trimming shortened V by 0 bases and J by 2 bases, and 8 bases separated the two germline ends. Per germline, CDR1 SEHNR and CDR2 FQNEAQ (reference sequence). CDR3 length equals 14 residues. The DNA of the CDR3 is TGTGCCAGCAGCTTAGCGGGGGACGCCTACGAGCAGTACTTC. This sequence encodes CASSLAGDAYEQYF.

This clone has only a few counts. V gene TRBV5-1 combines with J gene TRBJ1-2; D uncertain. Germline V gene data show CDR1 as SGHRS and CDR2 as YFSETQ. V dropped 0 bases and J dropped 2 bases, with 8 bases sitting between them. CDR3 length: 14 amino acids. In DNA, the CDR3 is TGCGCCAGCAGCTTGGGAGACGGAAACTATGGCTACACCTTC. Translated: CASSLGDGNYGYTF.

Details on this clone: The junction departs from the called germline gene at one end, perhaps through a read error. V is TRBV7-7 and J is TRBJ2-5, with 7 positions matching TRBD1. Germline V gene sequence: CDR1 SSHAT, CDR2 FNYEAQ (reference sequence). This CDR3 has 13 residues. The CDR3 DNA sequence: TGTGCTAGCAGCATGACAGGGCAAGAGACCCAGTACTTC. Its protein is CASSMTGQETQYF.

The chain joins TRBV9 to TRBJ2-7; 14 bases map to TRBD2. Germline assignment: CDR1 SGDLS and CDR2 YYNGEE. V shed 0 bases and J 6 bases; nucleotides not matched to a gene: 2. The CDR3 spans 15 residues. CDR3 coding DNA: TGTGCCAGCAGCGTAGAGGGACTAGCGGGAGCCGAGCAGTACTTC. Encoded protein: CASSVEGLAGAEQYF.

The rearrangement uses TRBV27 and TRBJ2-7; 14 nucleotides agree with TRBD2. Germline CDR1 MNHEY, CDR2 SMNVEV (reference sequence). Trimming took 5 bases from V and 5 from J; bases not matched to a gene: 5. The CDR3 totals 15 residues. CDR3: CASSPGTSGSDEQYF. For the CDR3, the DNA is TGTGCCAGCAGTCCCGGGACTAGCGGGAGCGACGAGCAGTACTTC.

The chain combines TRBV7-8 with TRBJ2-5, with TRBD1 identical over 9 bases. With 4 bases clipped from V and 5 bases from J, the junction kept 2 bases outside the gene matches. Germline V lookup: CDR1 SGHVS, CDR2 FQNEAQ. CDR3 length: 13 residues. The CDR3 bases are TGTGCCAGCAGCTCTGGGACAGGGGAGACCCAGTACTTC. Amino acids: CASSSGTGETQYF.

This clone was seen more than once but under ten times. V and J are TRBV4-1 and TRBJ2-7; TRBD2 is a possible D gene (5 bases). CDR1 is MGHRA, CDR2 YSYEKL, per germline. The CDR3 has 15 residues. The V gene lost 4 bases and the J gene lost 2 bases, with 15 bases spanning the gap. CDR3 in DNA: TGCGCCAGCAGCCTTTCGGGCCAGAGGGCCTACGAGCAGTACTTC. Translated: CASSLSGQRAYEQYF.

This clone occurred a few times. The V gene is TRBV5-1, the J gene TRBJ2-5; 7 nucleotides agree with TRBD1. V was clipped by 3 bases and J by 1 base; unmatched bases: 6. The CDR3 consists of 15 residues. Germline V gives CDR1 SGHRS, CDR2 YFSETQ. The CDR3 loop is CASSSERTGQETQYF. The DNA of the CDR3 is TGCGCCAGCAGCTCAGAGAGGACAGGCCAAGAGACCCAGTACTTC.

The CDR3 region has the DNA TGTGCCAGCAACGATCTCGGGACTAGCGGGAGTTACGAGCAGTACTTC. Translation: CASNDLGTSGSYEQYF. This sequence joins TRBV28 and TRBJ2-7, with 14 bases fitting TRBD2. V shed 7 bases and J 4 bases; nucleotides not matched to a gene: 9. Germline V gives CDR1 MDHEN, CDR2 SYDVKM. The CDR3 is 16 amino acids.

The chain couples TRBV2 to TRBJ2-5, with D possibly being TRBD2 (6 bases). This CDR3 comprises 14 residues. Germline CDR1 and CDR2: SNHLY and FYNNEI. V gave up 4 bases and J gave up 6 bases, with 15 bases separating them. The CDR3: CASSGLEASKTQYF. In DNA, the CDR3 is TGTGCCAGCAGTGGACTAGAGGCCTCCAAGACCCAGTACTTC.

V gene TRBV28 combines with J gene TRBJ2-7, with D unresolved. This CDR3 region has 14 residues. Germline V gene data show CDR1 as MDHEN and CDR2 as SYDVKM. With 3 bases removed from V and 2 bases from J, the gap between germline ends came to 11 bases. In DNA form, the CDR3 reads TGTGCCAGCAGTTTGCCTCGCACCCCCTACGAGCAGTACTTC. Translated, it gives CASSLPRTPYEQYF.